This T cell receptor beta chain stems from a study of beta chain features in type 1 diabetes. Overall study: Patients and healthy donors were similar in age, gender and cell yields. The samples had 85 million to 130 million sorted cells examined in all. Broader study findings: TCRB CDR3s from Type 1 diabetes patients were moderately but significantly shorter in all four CD4+ subsets. Insertions were fewer and deletions more numerous at VDJ junctions in type 1 diabetes patients.

The authors took one heparinised blood draw, averaging about 116 mL, from each donor. Investigators reverse transcribed all isolated RNA, so they sequenced expressed TCRB transcripts. Sequencing used immunoSEQ multiplex PCR; TCRdb keeps in-frame clones, though not all of them. The sample has approximately 360,000 clones, roughly 12% seen once; the top ten hold 0.008% to 0.011%. CDR1 and CDR2 (germline): SGHRS, YFSETQ. V was clipped by 3 bases and J by 5 bases; unmatched bases: 13. This CDR3 has 16 amino acids. On this clone itself: Its matching antigen is unknown.

The sequencing sample was made of naive CD4+ T cells from blood. This receptor was identified in a young woman with type 1 diabetes. The gene calls are TRBV5-1 and TRBJ2-5, with TRBD1 matching over 7 bases. The CDR3 DNA is TGCGCCAGCAGCTCCACGGGACAGCCTATGGGGGAGACCCAGTACTTC. Translation gives CASSSTGQPMGETQYF.